The present T cell receptor (beta chain) was sequenced within a study of shared clonotypes between healthy human individuals (dated by TCRdb to 2018 to 2021). Concerning the study at large: Two women and a few men aged 18 to 49 years were included in the cohort. Different laboratories and diverse techniques were used to prepare libraries and sequence TCR repertoires, to increase sequencing depth and limit assay-specific biases. Per donor, leukapheresis produced somewhere between about 0.9 and 9.5 billion PBMCs. For each donor, CD4 naive and CD4 memory were each run on three plates, CD8 naive on two plates, and CD8 memory on one plate. The study deeply sequenced blood TCR repertoires of 5 or 6 healthy adults to estimate repertoire size and the extent of clonotype sharing between individuals. The investigation overall reported the following: Only blood was sampled, and tissue TCR repertoires likely differ from those in blood. Because the study included a small number of donors, the genetic and exposure-history diversity represented was limited. Across a few donors, about 4.5% of naive CD4, approximately 4% of naive CD8, under 2.5% of memory CD4, and 0.4% of memory CD8 clonotypes were shared. Rarefaction of sorted-subset datasets indicated incomplete sequencing despite the large sequencing depth. Based on pairwise subsampling, the degree of clonotype sharing among donors was expected to be affected by sequencing depth. Naive subsets generally had larger estimated clonotype richness than memory subsets did. Higher generation probabilities were observed for clonotypes shared by all four sorted-subset donors than for non-shared clonotypes.

TCR CDR3 regions were amplified from genomic DNA by multiplex PCR using the deep immunoSEQ assay. For each cell subset, the extracted genomic DNA was distributed evenly across all wells of several immunoSEQ 96-well plates, and each plate served as one replicate. Each replicate PCR for sorted subsets received roughly 0.2 ug genomic DNA, equal to about 30,000 T cell genomes. Purified libraries were quantified with a Qubit 3.0 fluorometer, sized on a Bioanalyzer 2100, and re-quantified with the KAPA Library Quantification kit. Every immunoSEQ 96-well plate was sequenced on a dedicated single-read 150-cycle Illumina NextSeq 550 flow cell. Turning to the authors' computational methods: Because the immunoSEQ output included only junctional sequences and no quality scores, the filtering could not be the same as the filtering used for full-length reads. To assign V/J genes and CDR3, sequences were annotated against IMGT germline references using PyIR, a Python wrapper for IgBLAST v1.9. Any read was removed if the V/J assignment was weak (E-value above 1e-6), the CDR3 was missing, or the read contained stop codons, out-of-frame junctions, or ambiguous translated residues. V3J clonotypes were defined as sequences sharing the same inferred V gene, J gene, and CDR3 amino acid sequence. The percentage overlap between two repertoires was calculated by dividing the number of shared unique clonotypes by the size of the smaller repertoire. Three approaches were used to assess repertoire richness: RTK rarefaction, the Chao1 estimator, and Recon v2.1 estimates of unobserved clonotypes. For all TCRbeta clonotypes obtained by the gDNA method from several donors, generation probabilities were computed with OLGA. Drawn from immuneACCESS, this table holds only the in-frame rearrangements with V and J called that TCRdb kept. Clones are partly lost; checked studies trace under half to an unresolved V gene and leave the rest unexplained. V and J calls and clone size follow that table, whereas D and trimming were derived from the DNA. This sample gives roughly 2 million clones in total; 85% to 95% of them show up just once. Together, the top ten hold roughly 1.1% of the sample.

CD8 naive samples were obtained by positive selection for CCR7 among CD45RO-negative cells, yielding a CD45RA+CCR7+ population from which TemRA cells were excluded. Donors were healthy HIV-negative adults with no recently reported acute infections or vaccinations. All donors were Caucasian adults living in Nashville, Tennessee, USA. Blood was collected by leukapheresis, and PBMCs were isolated by Ficoll-Histopaque density gradient centrifugation and then cryopreserved in liquid nitrogen vapor phase. Analytical flow cytometry was used to check the purity and quantity of every magnetically sorted T cell population. Genomic DNA was isolated from each sorted fraction and quantified by UV absorbance on a Nanodrop 2000c. Concerning this clone itself: Its antigen specificity is not known. Base qualities were left out, and no much larger clone turns up one base away.

The CDR3 goes from the cysteine to the phenylalanine over 15 residues. Of the read, only the CDR3 DNA is kept; its 45 bases are in frame from base 1. Taken from the germline V gene (reference sequence), the CDR1 and CDR2 loops are PRHDT and FYEKMQ. Relative to germline, V is 2 bases shorter and J is 0 bases shorter, with 7 bases between their ends. Sequencing input: naive CD8+ T cells sorted from blood. Taken with the paper, the label for cell subset or site translates to: CD45RA+CCR7+. Here the chain combines TRBV13 and TRBJ2-2; TRBD1 is possibly the D segment (5 matching bases). This TCR derives from a man younger than 35 in good health. The DNA sequence is as follows: TGTGCCAGCAGCTTACAGGGAACGAACACCGGGGAGCTGTTTTTT. Translated, it reads CASSLQGTNTGELFF.